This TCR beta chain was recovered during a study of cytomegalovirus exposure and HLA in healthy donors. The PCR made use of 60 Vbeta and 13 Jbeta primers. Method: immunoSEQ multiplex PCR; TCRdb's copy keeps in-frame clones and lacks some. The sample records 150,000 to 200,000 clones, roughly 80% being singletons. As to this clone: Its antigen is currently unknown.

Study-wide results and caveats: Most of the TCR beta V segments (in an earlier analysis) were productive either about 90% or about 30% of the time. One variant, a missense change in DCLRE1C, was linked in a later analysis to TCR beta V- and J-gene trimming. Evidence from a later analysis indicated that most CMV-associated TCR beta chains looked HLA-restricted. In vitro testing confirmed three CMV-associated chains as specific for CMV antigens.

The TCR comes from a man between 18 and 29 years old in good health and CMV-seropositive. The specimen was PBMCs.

The CDR3 DNA follows: TGTGCCACCAGCAGCTACAGGAACCCCTACGAGCAGTACTTC. As protein: CATSSYRNPYEQYF. This rearrangement joins TRBV15 to TRBJ2-7; D is possibly TRBD1 (5 bases). The V gene lost 3 bases and the J gene lost 2 bases, with 11 bases spanning the gap. Per the germline V gene, CDR1 is LNHNV and CDR2 is YYDKDF (reference sequence). The CDR3 runs 14 residues.